This T cell receptor (beta chain) was captured in a study of T cell repertoires in cytomegalovirus infection. Whole-study context: A matching HLA type, together with CMV infection, was signaled by public TCR beta signatures.

In the case of this clonotype: Its antigen is undetermined.

TCRdb re-derived calls from the reads in MiXCR, one entry per CDR3 protein. Of some 180,000 distinct CDR3 sequences listed, about 21% are singletons. The study's findings and limits: The ex vivo response was dominated by HLA-C-restricted CMV-specific TCR beta clonotypes.

Trimming cost V 4 bases and J 4 bases; bases outside gene matches: 4. There are 14 residues in the CDR3. This receptor was identified in a human donor in good health (CMV status not recorded). Some clones in this sample may be carry-over from other donors' samples. The sequencing input was PBMCs. The rearrangement joins TRBV12-3 or TRBV12-4 to TRBJ1-5; 7 bases are a match to TRBD1. The CDR3 region is CASSSTGWNQPQHF. For the CDR3, the DNA is TGTGCCAGCAGTTCGACAGGGTGGAATCAGCCCCAGCATTTT.